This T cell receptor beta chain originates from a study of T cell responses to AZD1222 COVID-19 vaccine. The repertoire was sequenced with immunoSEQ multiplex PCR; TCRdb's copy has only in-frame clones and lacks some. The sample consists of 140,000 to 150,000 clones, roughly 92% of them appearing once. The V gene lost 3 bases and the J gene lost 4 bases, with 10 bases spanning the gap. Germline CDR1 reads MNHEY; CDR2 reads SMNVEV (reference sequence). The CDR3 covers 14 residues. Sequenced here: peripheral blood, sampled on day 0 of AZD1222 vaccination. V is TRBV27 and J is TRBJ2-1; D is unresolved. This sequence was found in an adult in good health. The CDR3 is CASSLWGGYNEQFF. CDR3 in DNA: TGTGCCAGCAGTTTGTGGGGTGGATACAATGAGCAGTTCTTC.